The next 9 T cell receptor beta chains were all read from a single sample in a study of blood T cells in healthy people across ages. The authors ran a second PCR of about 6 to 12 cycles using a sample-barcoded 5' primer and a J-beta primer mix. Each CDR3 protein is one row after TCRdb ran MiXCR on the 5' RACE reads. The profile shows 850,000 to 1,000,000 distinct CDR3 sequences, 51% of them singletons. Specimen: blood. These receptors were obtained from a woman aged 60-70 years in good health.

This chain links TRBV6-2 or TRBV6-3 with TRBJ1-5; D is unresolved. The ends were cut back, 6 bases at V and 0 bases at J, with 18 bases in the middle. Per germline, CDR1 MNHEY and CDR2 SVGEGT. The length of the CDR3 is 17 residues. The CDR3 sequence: CASSALPEYYSNQPQHF. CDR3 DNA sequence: TGTGCCAGCAGCGCCCTCCCGGAGTACTATAGCAATCAGCCCCAGCATTTT.

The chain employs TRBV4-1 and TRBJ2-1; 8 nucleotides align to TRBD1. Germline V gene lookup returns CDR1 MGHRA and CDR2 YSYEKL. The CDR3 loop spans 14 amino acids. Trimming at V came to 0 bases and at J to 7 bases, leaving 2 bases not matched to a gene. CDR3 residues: CASSQDQGANEQFF. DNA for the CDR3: TGCGCCAGCAGCCAAGATCAGGGGGCGAATGAGCAGTTCTTC.

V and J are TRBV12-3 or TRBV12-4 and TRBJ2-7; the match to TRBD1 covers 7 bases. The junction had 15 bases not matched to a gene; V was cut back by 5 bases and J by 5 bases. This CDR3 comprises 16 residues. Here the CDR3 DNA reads TGTGCCAGCAGTCAGACAGGGAATAGCAGGTTGAACGAGCAGTACTTC. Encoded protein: CASSQTGNSRLNEQYF.

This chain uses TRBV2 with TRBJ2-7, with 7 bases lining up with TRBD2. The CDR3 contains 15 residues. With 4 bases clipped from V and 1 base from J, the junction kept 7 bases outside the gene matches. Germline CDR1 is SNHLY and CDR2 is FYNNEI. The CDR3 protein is CASSGLAEFSYEQYF. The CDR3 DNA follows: TGTGCCAGCAGTGGCCTAGCGGAGTTTTCCTACGAGCAGTACTTC.

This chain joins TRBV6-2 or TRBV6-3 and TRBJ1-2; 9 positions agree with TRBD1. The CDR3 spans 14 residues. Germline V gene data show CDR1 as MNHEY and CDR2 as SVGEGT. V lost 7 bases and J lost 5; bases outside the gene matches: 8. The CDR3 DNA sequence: TGTGCCAGCAACAACGGACAGGGGTCTTATGGCTACACCTTC. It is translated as CASNNGQGSYGYTF.

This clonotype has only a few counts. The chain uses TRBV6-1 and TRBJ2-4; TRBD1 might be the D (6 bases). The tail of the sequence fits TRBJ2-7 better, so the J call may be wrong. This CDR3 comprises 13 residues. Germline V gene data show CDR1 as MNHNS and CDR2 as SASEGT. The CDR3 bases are TGTGCCAGCAGTTCCCGGGACAACTACGAGCAGTACTTC. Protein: CASSSRDNYEQYF.

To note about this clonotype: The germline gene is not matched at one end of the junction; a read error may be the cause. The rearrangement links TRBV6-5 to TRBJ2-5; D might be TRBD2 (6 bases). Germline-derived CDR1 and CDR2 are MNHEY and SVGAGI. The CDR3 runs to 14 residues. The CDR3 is CASSYSFGGETQYF. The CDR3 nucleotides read TGCGCCAGCAGTTACTCCTTCGGGGGAGAGACCCAGTACTTC.

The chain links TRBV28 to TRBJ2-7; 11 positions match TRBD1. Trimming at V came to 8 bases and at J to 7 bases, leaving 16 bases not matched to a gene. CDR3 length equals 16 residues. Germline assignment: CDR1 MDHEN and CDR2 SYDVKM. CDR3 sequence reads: CASSHRDRGYYNEQYF. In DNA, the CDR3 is TGTGCCAGCTCGCACCGGGACAGGGGGTATTACAATGAGCAGTACTTC. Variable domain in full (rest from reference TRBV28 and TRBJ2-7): DVKVTQSSRYLVKRTGEKVFLECVQDMDHENMFWYRQDPGLGLRLIYFSYDVKMKEKGDIPEGYSVSREKKERFSLILESASTNQTSMYLCASSHRDRGYYNEQYFGPGTRLTVT.

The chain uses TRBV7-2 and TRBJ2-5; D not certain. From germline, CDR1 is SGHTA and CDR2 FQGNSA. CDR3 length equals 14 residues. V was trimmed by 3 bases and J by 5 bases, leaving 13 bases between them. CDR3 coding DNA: TGTGCCAGCAGCTTCAAGGGAACCCGGGAGACCCAGTACTTC. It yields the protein CASSFKGTRETQYF.